The text below deals with one T cell receptor beta chain. Its antigen is not identified. The data stem from a study of cytomegalovirus exposure and HLA in healthy donors. About the research overall: For the approximately 400 genotyped donors, about 81% fell within the Caucasian-associated ancestry cluster. Findings and limits, study-wide: Compared with the roughly 700-donor mean, an Asian-associated ancestry cluster reportedly had fewer N-insertions, according to a later analysis. Researchers had no immune exposure information except CMV serostatus available.

The CDR3 runs 14 residues. Germline V gene lookup returns CDR1 SNHLY and CDR2 FYNNEI. The V gene lost 7 bases and the J gene lost 6 bases, with 16 bases spanning the gap. The PCR contained 60 Vbeta and 13 Jbeta primers. The table came from immunoSEQ multiplex PCR; TCRdb's copy has only in-frame clones and leaves some out. Of about 150,000 clones in the sample, more than 8% were seen once. V and J are TRBV2 and TRBJ1-5; no definite D call. The specimen was PBMCs. The clonotype was recovered from a man aged 50 or older in good health and CMV-seronegative. This CDR3 is CASTPDRVGQPQHF. The CDR3 DNA reads as TGTGCCAGCACCCCCGATCGGGTTGGTCAGCCCCAGCATTTT.